Shown below are 13 T cell receptor beta chains from a single sample sequenced in a study of T-cell reconstitution after alpha-beta-depleted transplantation in children. Preparation of the TCRbeta library was carried out with unique molecular identifiers. In TCRdb, the PCR reads were re-called with MiXCR into one record per CDR3 protein. This repertoire shows 490,000 or so distinct CDR3 sequences, roughly an eighth found once; its top ten account for 5% to 6%. This specimen was PBMCs from the stem cell graft donor, taken from the stem cell graft. The receptor source for this set is a human donor who donated a stem cell graft to a child with combined immunodeficiency.

The chain joins TRBV6-5 to TRBJ2-3, with D hard to call. This CDR3 is 15 amino acids long. Trimming took 2 bases from V and 9 from J, leaving 18 bases between them. Germline values: CDR1 MNHEY, CDR2 SVGAGI. The CDR3 here is CASSYEATPGETQYF. The CDR3 DNA follows: TGTGCCAGCAGTTACGAGGCCACGCCCGGCGAAACGCAGTATTTT.

This chain connects TRBV6-4 to TRBJ2-2; 8 bases agree with TRBD2. Losses at the gene ends were 3 bases for V and 5 bases for J; bases not matched to a gene: 8. Germline CDR1 and CDR2: MRHNA and SNTAGT. The CDR3 extends over 16 amino acids. The CDR3: CASSEYGGAATGELFF. The DNA of the CDR3 is TGTGCCAGCAGTGAATACGGGGGGGCTGCGACCGGGGAGCTGTTTTTT.

V is TRBV20-1 and J is TRBJ2-3, with D tentatively TRBD2 (7 bases). This CDR3 region has 18 residues. Germline loops: CDR1 DFQATT, CDR2 SNEGSKA (reference sequence). V gave up 0 bases and J gave up 4 bases, with 23 bases separating them. The CDR3 sequence: CSARDGGRGGGVADTQYF. The CDR3 DNA reads as TGCAGTGCTAGAGATGGGGGGCGAGGGGGGGGCGTGGCAGATACGCAGTATTTT.

This clonotype has at least ten counts. The V and J genes are TRBV12-3 or TRBV12-4 and TRBJ2-3; TRBD1 agrees at 9 bases. The CDR3 contains 14 residues. With V trimmed by 4 bases and J by 9 bases, 8 bases remained unmatched. CDR3 amino acids: CASSWRGQGGTQYF. The CDR3 DNA follows: TGTGCCAGCAGTTGGAGGGGACAGGGAGGAACGCAGTATTTT.

The chain joins TRBV7-2 to TRBJ2-3; D remains unclear. Germline assignment: CDR1 SGHTA and CDR2 FQGNSA. The CDR3 totals 15 residues. Trimming took off 5 bases at V and 3 bases at J, with 15 bases between the two ends. The CDR3 DNA sequence: TGTGCCAGCAGCCCAATCCCCTACCTGACAGATACGCAGTATTTT. Protein: CASSPIPYLTDTQYF.

V gene TRBV4-1 combines with J gene TRBJ2-1; D unresolved. Germline CDR1 MGHRA, CDR2 YSYEKL. Deletions cut 0 bases from V and 4 bases from J, with 19 bases between. This CDR3 comprises 18 residues. The CDR3 bases are TGCGCCAGCAGCCAAGATGAGGAGTCAGTCGGGTTTTACAATGAGCAGTTCTTC. Translation: CASSQDEESVGFYNEQFF.

The chain links TRBV11-2 to TRBJ2-1; unclear D gene. The germline gives CDR1 SGHAT, CDR2 FQNNGV. V gave up 8 bases and J gave up 9 bases, with 8 bases separating them. The length of the CDR3 is 10 residues. The CDR3 loop is CASGLPEQFF. The CDR3 nucleotides are TGTGCCAGCGGGCTTCCTGAGCAGTTCTTC.

Comment on this clonotype: A junction boundary mismatches the germline segment, possibly from a read error. This chain links TRBV6-5 with TRBJ1-3; no clear D. Looked up from germline, CDR1 is MNHEY and CDR2 is SVGAGI. The CDR3 runs 15 residues. The chain's CDR3 is CASNYSHTPGNTIYF. CDR3 DNA sequence: TGTGCCAGCAATTACTCCCACACCCCTGGAAACACCATATATTTT.

This clonotype was seen ten or more times. The chain links TRBV6-5 to TRBJ1-2; D is perhaps TRBD1 (5 bases). Germline V gene data show CDR1 as MNHEY and CDR2 as SVGAGI. V was clipped by 7 bases and J by 4 bases, with 16 bases between them. The CDR3 loop spans 14 amino acids. The CDR3 region is CASTPTVLTYGYTF. In nucleotides, the CDR3 is TGTGCCAGCACTCCGACAGTCCTTACCTATGGCTACACCTTC.

The J gene is TRBJ1-5, the V gene TRBV6-2 or TRBV6-3; D is uncertain. The V end lost 3 bases, the J end lost 6 bases, and 6 bases lay between the germline ends. Germline V gene data show CDR1 as MNHEY and CDR2 as SVGEGT. The CDR3 runs 12 residues. The DNA of the CDR3 is TGTGCCAGCAGTTATGCGGCTCAGCCCCAGCATTTT. Protein product: CASSYAAQPQHF.

This clonotype appeared many times. The V gene is TRBV12-3 or TRBV12-4, the J gene TRBJ2-7; the match to TRBD2 covers 10 bases. The CDR3 totals 12 residues. The V gene end was trimmed by 6 bases and the J gene end by 5 bases; junction bases not matched to a gene: 1. CDR3 DNA: TGTGCCAGCAGGCTAGCGGGAGACGAGCAGTACTTC. Its protein is CASRLAGDEQYF.

This sequence joins TRBV12-3 or TRBV12-4 and TRBJ2-7, with D unclear. Trimming took off 0 bases at V and 0 bases at J, with 9 bases between the two ends. The CDR3 has 15 amino acids. CDR3 nucleotide sequence: TGTGCCAGCAGTTTAGCGTGGGCGGACTCCTACGAGCAGTACTTC. This translates into CASSLAWADSYEQYF.

The rearrangement uses TRBV7-2 and TRBJ1-5, with 7 bases fitting TRBD1. V was pared by 5 bases and J by 8 bases, with 12 bases of the junction left unmatched. CDR1 is SGHTA and CDR2 is FQGNSA in the germline V gene. The CDR3 covers 15 residues. CDR3 sequence reads: CASSVEQGPLKPQHF. Here the CDR3 DNA reads TGTGCCAGCAGCGTAGAACAGGGGCCCCTGAAGCCCCAGCATTTT.